The next 17 T cell receptor beta chains were all read from a single sample in a study of tumor-infiltrating lymphocytes in primary liver carcinoma. A constant-region primer served to make TCR beta cDNA from roughly 500 ng total RNA. Library construction for TCR beta comprised three nested multiplex PCR rounds performed with slightly modified ARM-PCR. Each of the first two PCR rounds ran approximately 9 cycles with TRBV1-TRBV30 forward and C-beta reverse primers. MiXCR was run by TCRdb on the multiplex PCR reads, yielding one entry per CDR3 protein. The table lists some 94,000 distinct CDR3 sequences, roughly 69% of them singletons, with roughly 10% in the top ten. DNA and RNA were both co-extracted from around 20-30 mg of bulk tissue that had not been sorted. The material sequenced was liver tumor tissue from sampling region 5. Subset here: tumor region T5, tumor centre. The origin of the receptors is a woman in her sixties or seventies with primary liver carcinoma and hepatitis B virus infection.

As to this clonotype: The junction does not match germline at one end; this may be a read error. The V gene is TRBV28, the J gene TRBJ2-1; D perhaps matches TRBD2 (6 bases). The CDR3 has 16 amino acids. Germline CDR1 is MDHEN and CDR2 is SYDVKM. The CDR3 sequence: CASSAGGTRSYNERFF. CDR3 in DNA: TGTGCCAGTAGTGCCGGCGGGACCCGCTCCTACAATGAGCGGTTCTTC.

This clonotype has only one observation. This may be a read error, as it is one base from a much larger clone. The V gene is TRBV5-4, the J gene TRBJ2-1, with 15 bases matching TRBD2. The CDR3 loop spans 17 amino acids. CDR1 is SGHNT, CDR2 YYREEE, per germline (reference sequence). Unmatched junction bases numbered 11, after V lost 6 bases and J lost 7 bases. The CDR3 bases are TGTGCCAGCAACTGGACTAGCGGGAGGGCCTCCGTGAATGAGCAGTTCTTC. Its protein product is CASNWTSGRASVNEQFF.

Regarding this clonotype: One end of the junction varies from germline; a read error may be responsible. V is TRBV2 and J is TRBJ2-3; 8 nucleotides match TRBD2. CDR1 and CDR2 from the germline V gene are SNHLY and FYNNEI. The CDR3 has 17 residues. The CDR3 region has the DNA TGTGCCAGCAGTACCGTCACGGGCAGCGGGAGCACAGATACACAGTATTTT. Its protein is CASSTVTGSGSTDTQYF.

This chain links TRBV11-2 with TRBJ1-3; no clear D gene. V lost 6 bases and J 2 bases, leaving 8 bases between the germline ends. The germline V gene has CDR1 SGHAT and CDR2 FQNNGV. The CDR3 covers 13 residues. This CDR3 reads CASSLSAGNTIYF. CDR3 nucleotides: TGTGCCAGCAGTTTATCGGCTGGAAACACCATATATTTT.

This clonotype was recorded at least ten times. This chain links TRBV28 with TRBJ2-7, with D possibly being TRBD1 or TRBD2 (5 bases each). This CDR3 is built from 14 residues. Looked up from germline, CDR1 is MDHEN and CDR2 is SYDVKM. Trimming took 6 bases from V and 2 from J, leaving 14 bases between them. In DNA form, the CDR3 reads TGTGCCAGCAGGTCTCCGGGACCCCCCTACGAGCAGTACTTC. Amino acid sequence: CASRSPGPPYEQYF.

The J gene is TRBJ2-1, the V gene TRBV6-4, with D possibly TRBD1 on 6 matching bases. Per the germline V gene, CDR1 is MRHNA and CDR2 is SNTAGT. Trimming removed 2 bases from V and 3 bases from J, with 11 bases in between. The CDR3 is made up of 15 amino acids. This chain's CDR3 is CASSDGTWGYNEQFF. The CDR3 nucleotides read TGTGCCAGCAGTGACGGGACATGGGGCTACAATGAGCAGTTCTTC.

The chain employs TRBV14 and TRBJ2-6, with D maybe TRBD1 (6 bases). Trimming took off 4 bases at V and 1 base at J, with 23 bases between the two ends. The CDR3 extends over 20 amino acids. CDR1 and CDR2 (germline): SGHDN, FVKESK. For the CDR3, the DNA is TGTGCCAGCAGCCTATGGGAAATCCGACAGGACCTATCTGGGGCCAACGTCCTGACTTTC. Its translation: CASSLWEIRQDLSGANVLTF.

Notes on this clonotype: One end of the junction fails to match germline, which may point to a read error. V is TRBV11-2 and J is TRBJ2-1, with a weak D call TRBD2 (5 bases). CDR3 length: 15 residues. CDR1 and CDR2 from the germline V gene are SGHAT and FQNNGV. The CDR3 DNA reads as TGTGCCAGCAGTTTAGGCACTTACAGCGGAAATGAGCGGTTCTTC. Translated, it gives CASSLGTYSGNERFF.

This clonotype has ten or more counts. This chain uses TRBV12-3 or TRBV12-4 with TRBJ1-1, with no clear D. The CDR3 consists of 14 residues. V was shortened by 1 base and J by 4 bases, with 10 bases between the two germline ends. The CDR3 reads CASSLGPLVTEAFF. In nucleotides, the CDR3 is TGTGCCAGCAGTTTAGGGCCCTTAGTCACTGAAGCTTTCTTT.

As for this clonotype: Its ends do not fully match the called genes, so a read error is possible. The gene calls are TRBV11-2 and TRBJ2-3; no definite D call. The germline gives CDR1 SGHAT, CDR2 FQNNGV. The CDR3 is 14 amino acids. DNA for the CDR3: TGTGCCTGCAGCTTTGCAGCCCGCACAGATACGCAGTATTTT. Encoded protein: CACSFAARTDTQYF.

Details on this clonotype: It may be a read error: a sequence one base away is much more abundant. V and J are TRBV5-1 and TRBJ2-1; 9 positions agree with TRBD2. Germline CDR1 and CDR2: SGHRS and YFSETQ. CDR3 length equals 15 residues. The CDR3 spells CASSLGTSVYNGQFF. Here the CDR3 DNA reads TGCGCCAGCAGCTTGGGGACTAGCGTCTACAATGGGCAGTTCTTC.

With respect to this clonotype: A read error may be the cause here, since a much bigger clone is one base away. The chain has TRBV7-8 and TRBJ2-5; 11 bases are shared with TRBD2. The CDR3 has 18 amino acids. Germline V lookup: CDR1 SGHVS, CDR2 FQNEAQ. The CDR3 region has the DNA TGTGTCAGCAGCCCTATCGGGCTAGCGGGAGGAGGGGGGAAGACCCAGTACTTC. The encoded protein is CVSSPIGLAGGGGKTQYF.

In regard to this clonotype: Relative to the germline gene, one junction end is altered; a read error may explain this. The chain is built from TRBV6-2 or TRBV6-3 and TRBJ1-5; 7 bases align to TRBD1. CDR1 is MNHEY, CDR2 SVGEGT, per germline. This CDR3 is built from 15 residues. CDR3 amino acids: CDSSHPTGWVQPQHF. DNA for the CDR3: TGTGACAGCAGTCACCCGACAGGGTGGGTTCAGCCCCAGCATTTT.

This clonotype is a singleton in its sample. The chain couples TRBV11-2 to TRBJ2-2; D unclear. V lost 10 bases to trimming and J lost 8 bases, with 17 bases between them. The CDR3 runs to 13 residues. Germline lookup yields CDR1 SGHAT and CDR2 FQNNGV. The DNA of the CDR3 is TGTGCCAATAGCTTAGATAGGAATGGGGAGCTGTTTTTT. It encodes CANSLDRNGELFF.

The V and J genes are TRBV11-3 and TRBJ2-7; D perhaps matches TRBD1 (5 bases). The CDR3 loop spans 15 amino acids. V was pared by 5 bases and J by 3 bases, with 17 bases between. Germline V gene lookup returns CDR1 SGHNT and CDR2 YENEEA. The CDR3 spells CASSQEPLGVYEQYF. The CDR3 coding sequence is TGTGCCAGCAGCCAGGAACCCCTAGGGGTCTACGAGCAGTACTTC. Filled out from reference TRBV11-3 and TRBJ2-7, the complete variable domain reads EAGVVQSPRYKIIEKKQPVAFWCNPISGHNTLYWYLQNLGQGPELLIRYENEEAVDDSQLPKDRFSAERLKGVDSTLKIQPAELGDSAVYLCASSQEPLGVYEQYFGPGTRLTVT.

This clonotype came up a few times. A much larger clone is a single base away; this may be a read error. V usage is TRBV4-1 and J usage is TRBJ2-5; 8 nucleotides line up with TRBD2. Germline CDR1 reads MGHRA; CDR2 reads YSYEKL. CDR3 size: 17 residues. In DNA, the CDR3 is TGCGCCAGCAGCCAAGAAATCGGGAGGGCTGGTTTTGAGACCCAGCACTTC. It specifies CASSQEIGRAGFETQHF.

This clonotype has just a few counts. V usage is TRBV28 and J usage is TRBJ2-5; tentative D call: TRBD2 (5 bases). The V and J ends lost 5 bases and 2 bases respectively, with 15 bases between them. The CDR3 consists of 15 residues. CDR1 and CDR2 (germline): MDHEN, SYDVKM. Here the CDR3 DNA reads TGTGCCAGCAGTCTACTAGGAAGGGATCAAGAGACCCAGTACTTC. Translating it yields CASSLLGRDQETQYF.